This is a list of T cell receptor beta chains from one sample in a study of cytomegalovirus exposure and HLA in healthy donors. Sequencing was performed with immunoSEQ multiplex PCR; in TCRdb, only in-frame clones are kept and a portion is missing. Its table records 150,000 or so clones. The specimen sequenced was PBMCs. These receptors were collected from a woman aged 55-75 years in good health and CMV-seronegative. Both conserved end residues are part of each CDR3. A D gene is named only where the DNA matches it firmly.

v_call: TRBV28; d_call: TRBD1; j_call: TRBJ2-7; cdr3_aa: CASSLVGQGYEQYF; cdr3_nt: TGTGCCAGCAGTCTAGTGGGACAGGGGTACGAGCAGTACTTC
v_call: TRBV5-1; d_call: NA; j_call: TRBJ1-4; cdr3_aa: CASSLDRYEKLFF; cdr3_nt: TGCGCCAGCAGCTTGGATCGCTACGAAAAACTGTTTTTT
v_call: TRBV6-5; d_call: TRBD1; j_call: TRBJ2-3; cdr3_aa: CASSYGRGRSDTQYF; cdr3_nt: TGTGCCAGCAGTTACGGCAGGGGGCGGTCAGATACGCAGTATTTT
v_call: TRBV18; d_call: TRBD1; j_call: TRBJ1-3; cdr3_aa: CASSLGQPLSGNTIYF; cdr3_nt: TGTGCCAGCTCATTGGGACAGCCGCTCTCTGGAAACACCATATATTTT
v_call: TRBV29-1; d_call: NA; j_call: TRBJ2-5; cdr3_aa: CSAADRLQETQYF; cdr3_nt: TGCAGCGCCGCGGACAGACTCCAAGAGACCCAGTACTTC
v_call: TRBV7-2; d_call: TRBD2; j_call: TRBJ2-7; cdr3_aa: CASRPGLAREQYF; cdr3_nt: TGTGCCAGCAGACCCGGACTAGCGCGGGAGCAGTACTTC
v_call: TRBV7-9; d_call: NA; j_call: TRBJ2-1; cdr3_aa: CASSLGGPYNEQFF; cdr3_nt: TGTGCCAGCAGCTTAGGGGGCCCCTACAATGAGCAGTTCTTC
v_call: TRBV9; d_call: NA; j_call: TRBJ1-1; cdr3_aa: CASSVAGHTEAFF; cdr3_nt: TGTGCCAGCAGCGTGGCAGGCCACACTGAAGCTTTCTTT
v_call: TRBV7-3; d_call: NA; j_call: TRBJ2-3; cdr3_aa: CASSPISRADTQYF; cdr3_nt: TGTGCCAGCAGCCCAATCTCCAGGGCGGATACGCAGTATTTT
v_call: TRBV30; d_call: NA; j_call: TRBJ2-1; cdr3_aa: CAWSVLGYNEQFF; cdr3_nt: TGTGCCTGGAGTGTACTTGGCTACAATGAGCAGTTCTTC
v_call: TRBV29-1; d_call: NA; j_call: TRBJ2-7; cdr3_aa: CSVRSSYEQYF; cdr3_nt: TGCAGCGTGAGGTCCTCCTACGAGCAGTACTTC
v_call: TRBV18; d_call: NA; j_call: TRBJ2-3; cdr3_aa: CASSPGGGDTQYF; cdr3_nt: TGTGCCAGCTCACCCGGGGGTGGGGATACGCAGTATTTT
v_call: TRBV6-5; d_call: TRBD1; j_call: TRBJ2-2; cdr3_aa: CASSKTGVGGELFF; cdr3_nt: TGTGCCAGCAGTAAAACAGGGGTAGGCGGGGAGCTGTTTTTT
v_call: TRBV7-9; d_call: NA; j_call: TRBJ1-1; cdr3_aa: CASSLPPGEGHTEAFF; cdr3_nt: TGTGCCAGCAGCTTACCCCCAGGGGAGGGGCACACTGAAGCTTTCTTT
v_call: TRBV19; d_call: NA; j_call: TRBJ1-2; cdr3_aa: CASSAVFSEGYGYTF; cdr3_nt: TGTGCCAGTAGTGCCGTCTTCTCTGAGGGCTATGGCTACACCTTC
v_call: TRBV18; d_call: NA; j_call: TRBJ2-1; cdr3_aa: CASSRTPFYNEQFF; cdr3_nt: TGTGCCAGCTCACGAACACCCTTCTACAATGAGCAGTTCTTC
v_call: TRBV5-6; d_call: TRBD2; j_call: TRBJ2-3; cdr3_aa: CASSLTSGGAGDTQYF; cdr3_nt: TGTGCCAGCAGCTTGACTAGCGGGGGGGCAGGTGATACGCAGTATTTT
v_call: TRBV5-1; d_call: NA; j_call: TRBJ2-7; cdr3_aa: CASSFGQTYEQYF; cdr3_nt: TGCGCCAGCAGCTTCGGACAGACCTACGAGCAGTACTTC
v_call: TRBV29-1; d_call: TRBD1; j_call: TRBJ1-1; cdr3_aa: CSVEFGTDNTEAFF; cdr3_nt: TGCAGCGTTGAATTCGGGACAGATAACACTGAAGCTTTCTTT
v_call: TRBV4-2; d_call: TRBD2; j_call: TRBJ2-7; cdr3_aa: CASSRTSGRSGEQYF; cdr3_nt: TGTGCCAGCAGCCGGACTAGCGGGAGATCGGGTGAGCAGTACTTC
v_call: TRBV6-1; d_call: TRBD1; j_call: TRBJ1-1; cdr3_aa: CASETGTEAFF; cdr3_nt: TGTGCCAGCGAGACAGGGACTGAAGCTTTCTTT
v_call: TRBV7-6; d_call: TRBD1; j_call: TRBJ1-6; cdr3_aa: CASSQDRGGSYNSPLHF; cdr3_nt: TGTGCCAGCAGCCAGGACAGGGGAGGGTCCTATAATTCACCCCTCCACTTT
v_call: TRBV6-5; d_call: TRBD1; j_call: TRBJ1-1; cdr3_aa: CASSEDRDTEAFF; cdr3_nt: TGTGCCAGCAGTGAAGACAGGGACACTGAAGCTTTCTTT
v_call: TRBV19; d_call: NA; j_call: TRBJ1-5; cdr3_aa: CASSTWSVEQPQHF; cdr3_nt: TGTGCCAGTAGTACCTGGTCCGTCGAGCAGCCCCAGCATTTT
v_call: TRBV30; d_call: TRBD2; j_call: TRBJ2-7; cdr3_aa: CAWSSGGPYEQYF; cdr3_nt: TGTGCCTGGAGTTCGGGGGGTCCCTACGAGCAGTACTTC
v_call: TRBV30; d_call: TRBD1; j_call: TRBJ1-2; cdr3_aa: CAWSVSRGPETF; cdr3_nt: TGTGCCTGGAGTGTATCAAGGGGGCCGGAGACCTTC
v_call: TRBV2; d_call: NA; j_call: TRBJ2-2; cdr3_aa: CASRPGVVDYTGELFF; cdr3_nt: TGTGCCAGCAGGCCCGGTGTTGTGGACTACACCGGGGAGCTGTTTTTT
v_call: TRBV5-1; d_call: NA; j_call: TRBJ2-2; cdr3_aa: CASSTDRNTGELFF; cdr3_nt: TGCGCCAGCAGCACGGACAGGAACACCGGGGAGCTGTTTTTT
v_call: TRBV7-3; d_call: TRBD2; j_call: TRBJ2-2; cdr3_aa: CASSLELAGAGELFF; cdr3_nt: TGTGCCAGCAGCCTTGAACTAGCGGGGGCCGGGGAGCTGTTTTTT
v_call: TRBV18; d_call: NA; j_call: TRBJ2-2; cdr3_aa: CASSRLLSNTGELFF; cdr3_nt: TGTGCCAGCTCCCGGTTACTATCAAACACCGGGGAGCTGTTTTTT
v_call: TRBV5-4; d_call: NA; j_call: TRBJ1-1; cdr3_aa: CASSLASDAEAFF; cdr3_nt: TGTGCCAGCAGCTTGGCGAGCGACGCTGAAGCTTTCTTT
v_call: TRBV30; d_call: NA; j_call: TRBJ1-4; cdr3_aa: CAWNLPPTPESTNEKLFF; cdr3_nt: TGTGCCTGGAATCTCCCCCCAACCCCCGAATCAACTAATGAAAAATTGTTTTTT
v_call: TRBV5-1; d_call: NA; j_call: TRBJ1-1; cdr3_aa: CASSLGVGGGTEAFF; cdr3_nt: TGCGCCAGCAGCTTGGGCGTAGGGGGGGGAACTGAAGCTTTCTTT
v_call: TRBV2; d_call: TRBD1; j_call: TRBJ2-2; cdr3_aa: CASCSGTGDTGELFF; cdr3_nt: TGTGCCAGCTGTTCCGGGACAGGGGACACCGGGGAGCTGTTTTTT
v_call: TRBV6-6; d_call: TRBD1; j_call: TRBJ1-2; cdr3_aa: CASSYPLGQGGGYTF; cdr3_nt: TGTGCCAGCAGTTACCCATTGGGACAGGGGGGAGGCTACACCTTC
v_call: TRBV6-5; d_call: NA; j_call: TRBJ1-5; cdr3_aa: CASSLAGVRQPQHF; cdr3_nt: TGTGCCAGCAGTTTGGCAGGGGTCCGTCAGCCCCAGCATTTT
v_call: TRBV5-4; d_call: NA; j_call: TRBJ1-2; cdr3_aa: CASSDEAYGYTF; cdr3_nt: TGTGCCAGCAGTGACGAGGCCTATGGCTACACCTTC
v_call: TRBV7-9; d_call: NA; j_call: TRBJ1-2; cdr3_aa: CASSPAQGGGGYTF; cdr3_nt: TGTGCCAGCAGTCCAGCACAGGGAGGGGGTGGCTACACCTTC
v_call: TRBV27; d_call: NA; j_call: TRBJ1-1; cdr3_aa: CASSLGGTNTEAFF; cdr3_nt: TGTGCCAGCAGTTTAGGCGGTACGAACACTGAAGCTTTCTTT
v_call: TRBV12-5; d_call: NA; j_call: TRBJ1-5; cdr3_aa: CASGLAGIVGQPQHF; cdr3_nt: TGTGCTAGTGGTTTGGCAGGGATAGTAGGGCAGCCCCAGCATTTT
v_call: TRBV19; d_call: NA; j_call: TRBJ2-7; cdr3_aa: CASSSQAGGQYF; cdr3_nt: TGTGCCAGTAGTTCTCAGGCAGGAGGGCAGTACTTC
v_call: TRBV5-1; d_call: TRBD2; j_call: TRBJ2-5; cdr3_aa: CASSTTRGGTGETQYF; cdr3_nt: TGCGCCAGCAGCACCACCCGCGGGGGGACGGGGGAGACCCAGTACTTC
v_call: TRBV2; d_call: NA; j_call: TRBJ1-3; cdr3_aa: CASSEYFGTTHSGNTIYF; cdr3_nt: TGTGCCAGCAGTGAATATTTTGGGACAACTCACTCTGGAAACACCATATATTTT
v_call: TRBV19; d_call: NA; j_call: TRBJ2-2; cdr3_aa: CASNGQGRAGELFF; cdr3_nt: TGTGCCAGTAATGGGCAGGGCAGGGCCGGGGAGCTGTTTTTT
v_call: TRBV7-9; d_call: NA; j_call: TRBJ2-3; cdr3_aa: CASSLGGTDTQYF; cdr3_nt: TGTGCCAGCAGCTTGGGCGGCACAGATACGCAGTATTTT
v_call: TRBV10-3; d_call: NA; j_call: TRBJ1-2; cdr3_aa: CAIRLGGASGYGYTF; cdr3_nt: TGTGCCATCCGATTGGGGGGGGCTAGTGGCTATGGCTACACCTTC